This TCR beta chain is drawn from a study of CD8 T cells in ankylosing spondylitis. TCRdb processed the 5' RACE reads anew with MiXCR; each CDR3 protein has one entry. The sample records some 100,000 distinct CDR3 sequences, approximately 8.9% being singletons. V was shortened by 6 bases and J by 4 bases, with 13 bases between the two germline ends. The CDR3 covers 14 residues. Regarding this clonotype: Antigen unknown.

Whole-study findings and limits: The study identified a TCR beta motif of under ten highly homologous variants that appeared characteristic of ankylosing spondylitis blood. Previous work reported some of these motif variants in the synovial fluid and blood of reactive arthritis.

The origin of this receptor is a male donor with ankylosing spondylitis. Source material: blood, either unsorted or a sorted T cell fraction (not recorded which). The chain uses TRBV12-3 or TRBV12-4 and TRBJ2-1, with D hard to call. The CDR3 region has the DNA TGTGCCAGCAGAAAACAATTACAGTACAATGAGCAGTTCTTC. Encoded protein: CASRKQLQYNEQFF.